This T cell receptor (beta chain) was found in a study of blood T cell repertoires in COVID-19. TCRdb's table, derived via immunoSEQ multiplex PCR, lists solely in-frame clones and lacks some. The data show some 150,000 clones, about nine tenths seen once. Trimming removed 1 base at V and 5 bases at J, with 6 bases between. Per germline, CDR1 SGDLS and CDR2 YYNGEE. The CDR3 loop spans 12 amino acids. The V and J genes are TRBV9 and TRBJ1-2; weak D call: TRBD1 (5 bases). The sequence was obtained from a woman aged 55-70 years with active or convalescent COVID-19. What was sequenced was peripheral blood. This CDR3 is CASSVQGYGYTF. CDR3 nucleotides: TGTGCCAGCAGCGTACAGGGTTATGGCTACACCTTC.